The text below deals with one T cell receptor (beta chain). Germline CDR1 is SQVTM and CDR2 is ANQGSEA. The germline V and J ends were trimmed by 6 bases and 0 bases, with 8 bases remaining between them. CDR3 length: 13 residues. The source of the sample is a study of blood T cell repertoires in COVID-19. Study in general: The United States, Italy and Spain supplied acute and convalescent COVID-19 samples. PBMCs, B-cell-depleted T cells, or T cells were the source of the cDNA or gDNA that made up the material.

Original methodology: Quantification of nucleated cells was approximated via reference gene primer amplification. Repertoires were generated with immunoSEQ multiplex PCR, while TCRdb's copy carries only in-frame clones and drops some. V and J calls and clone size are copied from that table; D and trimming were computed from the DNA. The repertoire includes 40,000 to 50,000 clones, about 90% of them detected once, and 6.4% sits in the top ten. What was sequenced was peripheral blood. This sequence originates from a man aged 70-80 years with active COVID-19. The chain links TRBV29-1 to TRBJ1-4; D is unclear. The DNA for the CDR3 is TGCAGCGTACAACGTGCAACTAATGAAAAACTGTTTTTT. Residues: CSVQRATNEKLFF.